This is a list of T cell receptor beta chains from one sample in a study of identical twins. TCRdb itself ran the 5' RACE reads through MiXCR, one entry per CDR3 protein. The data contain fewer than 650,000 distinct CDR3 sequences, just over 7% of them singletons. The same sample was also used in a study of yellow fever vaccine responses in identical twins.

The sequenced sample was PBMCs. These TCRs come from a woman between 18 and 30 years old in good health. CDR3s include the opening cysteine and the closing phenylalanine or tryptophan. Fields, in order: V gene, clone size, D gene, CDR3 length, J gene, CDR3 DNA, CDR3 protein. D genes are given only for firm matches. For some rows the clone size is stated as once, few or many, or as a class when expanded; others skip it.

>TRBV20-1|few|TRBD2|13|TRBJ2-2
TGCAGTGCTCGCGGGAGATCCACCGGGGAGCTGTTTTTT
CSARGRSTGELFF
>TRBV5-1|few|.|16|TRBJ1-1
TGCGCCAGCAGCTTGGGTGGGGGGGGCCGGAACACTGAAGCTTTCTTT
CASSLGGGGRNTEAFF
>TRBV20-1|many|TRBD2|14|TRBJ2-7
TGCAGTGCGGGGACTAGCGGGGCCTCCTACGAGCAGTACTTC
CSAGTSGASYEQYF
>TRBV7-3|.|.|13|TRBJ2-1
TGTGCCAGCAGCTTATTTCTGCGCGATGAGCAGTTCTTC
CASSLFLRDEQFF
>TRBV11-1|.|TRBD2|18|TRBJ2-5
TGTGCCAGCACTCCGCCCCGACTAGCGGGAGACCCTCAAGAGACCCAGTACTTC
CASTPPRLAGDPQETQYF
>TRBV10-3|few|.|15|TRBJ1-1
TGTGCCATCAGTGAGTCCGGGGTCGGGAACACTGAAGCTTTCTTT
CAISESGVGNTEAFF
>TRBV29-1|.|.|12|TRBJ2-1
TGCAGCGTCACGAGCCTGGGATCCGAGCAGTTCTTC
CSVTSLGSEQFF
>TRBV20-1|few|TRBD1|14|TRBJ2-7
TGCAGTGCTAGGGGACAGGCAAACTCCTACGAGCAGTACTTC
CSARGQANSYEQYF
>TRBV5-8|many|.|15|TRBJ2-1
TGTGCCAGCAGCCCGGGATCGGGTTGGCCTAATGAGCAGTTCTTC
CASSPGSGWPNEQFF
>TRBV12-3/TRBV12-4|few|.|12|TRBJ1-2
TGTGCCAGCAGTCTTCAGGACTATGGCTACACCTTC
CASSLQDYGYTF
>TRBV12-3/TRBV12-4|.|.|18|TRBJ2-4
TGTGCCAGCAGCCTCCTCGTCACCTCAACGATAGCCAAAAACATTCAGTACTTC
CASSLLVTSTIAKNIQYF
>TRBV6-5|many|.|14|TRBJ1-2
TGTGCCAGCAGTTACTCAGGGGCGGACTATGGCTACACCTTC
CASSYSGADYGYTF
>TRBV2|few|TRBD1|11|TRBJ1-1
TGTGCCAGCAGGCTGGGACAGGTAGCTTTCTTT
CASRLGQVAFF
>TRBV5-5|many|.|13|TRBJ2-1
TGTGCCAGCAGCTTGGGACTAATCGATGAGCAGTTCTTC
CASSLGLIDEQFF
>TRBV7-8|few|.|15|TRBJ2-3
TGTGCCAGCAGCTTCCGGGCTAGGTGGATGGATACGCAGTATTTT
CASSFRARWMDTQYF
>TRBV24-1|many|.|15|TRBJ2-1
TGTGCCACCAGTGTAAGGGCCGTAAGTAACAATGAGCAGTTCTTC
CATSVRAVSNNEQFF
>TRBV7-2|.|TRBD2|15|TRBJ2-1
TGTGCCAGCAGCTTTGGGCTAGCGGCCTACAATGAGCAGTTCTTC
CASSFGLAAYNEQFF
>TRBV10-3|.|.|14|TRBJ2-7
TGTGCCATCAGTACAGCCCCAGGGATCTACGAGCAGTACTTC
CAISTAPGIYEQYF
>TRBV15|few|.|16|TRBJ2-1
TGTGCCACCAGCAGAGATACGGTTTCCTCCTACAATGAGCAGTTCTTC
CATSRDTVSSYNEQFF
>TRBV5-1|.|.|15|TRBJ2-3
TGCGCCAGCAGCCCGGTCCAGGATCGGGCAGATACGCAGTATTTT
CASSPVQDRADTQYF
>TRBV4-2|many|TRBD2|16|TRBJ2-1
TGTGCCAGCAGCCAAGAATCACTAGCGGTCGACAATGAGCAGTTCTTC
CASSQESLAVDNEQFF
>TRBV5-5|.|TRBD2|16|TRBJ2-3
TGTGCCAGCGGCCCAGGACTAGCGGGGAACACAGATACGCAGTATTTT
CASGPGLAGNTDTQYF
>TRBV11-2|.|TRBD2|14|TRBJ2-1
TGTGCCAGCACGGTAGCGGGAAGTTACAATGAGCAGTTCTTC
CASTVAGSYNEQFF
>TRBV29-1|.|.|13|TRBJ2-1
TGCAGCGTTGGGGTCGGAAGGGGCAATGAGCAGTTCTTC
CSVGVGRGNEQFF
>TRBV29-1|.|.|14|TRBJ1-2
TGCAGCGTTGAAGTCCGGGACCCTCGCTATGGCTACACCTTC
CSVEVRDPRYGYTF
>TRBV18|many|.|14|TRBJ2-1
TGTGCCAGCTCACCGGTGAGCTCCTACAATGAGCAGTTCTTC
CASSPVSSYNEQFF
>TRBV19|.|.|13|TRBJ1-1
TGTGCCAGTAGTATAGGAGGGCGGCGAGGAGCTTTCTTT
CASSIGGRRGAFF
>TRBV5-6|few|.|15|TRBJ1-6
TGTGCCAGCAACTTAGCTTTTCAGCGAAATTCACCCCTCCACTTT
CASNLAFQRNSPLHF
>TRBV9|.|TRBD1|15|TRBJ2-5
TGTGCCAGCAGCGTAGACGAGGGACAGGGAGAGACCCAGTACTTC
CASSVDEGQGETQYF
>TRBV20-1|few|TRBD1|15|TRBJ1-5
TGCAGTGCAAACAGGGGGGAAAATAGCAATCAGCCCCAGCATTTT
CSANRGENSNQPQHF
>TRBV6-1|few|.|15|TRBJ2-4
TGTGCCAGCAGTGATCGACAGGTCTCATGGGACATTCAGTACTTC
CASSDRQVSWDIQYF
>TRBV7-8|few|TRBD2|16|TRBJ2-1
TGTGCCAGCAGCTTAGAGGACTCTCAAGCGGGGAATGAGCAGTTCTTC
CASSLEDSQAGNEQFF
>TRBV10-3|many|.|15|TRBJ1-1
TGTGCCATCAGGAGACAGGCAACAAGCAACACTGAAGCTTTCTTT
CAIRRQATSNTEAFF
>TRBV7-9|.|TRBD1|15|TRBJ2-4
TGTGCCAGCAGCGCAAACAGGGGAGCCAAAAACATTCAGTACTTC
CASSANRGAKNIQYF
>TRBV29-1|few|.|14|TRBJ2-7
TGCAGCGTTGAAATGGGGGAGAATACCTACGAGCAGTACTTC
CSVEMGENTYEQYF
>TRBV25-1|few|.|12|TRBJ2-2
TGTGCCAGCAAAGGGCCCACCGGGGAGCTGTTTTTT
CASKGPTGELFF
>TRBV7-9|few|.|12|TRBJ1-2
TGTGCCAGCAGCCCCCTCCGCCTCGGCTACACCTTC
CASSPLRLGYTF